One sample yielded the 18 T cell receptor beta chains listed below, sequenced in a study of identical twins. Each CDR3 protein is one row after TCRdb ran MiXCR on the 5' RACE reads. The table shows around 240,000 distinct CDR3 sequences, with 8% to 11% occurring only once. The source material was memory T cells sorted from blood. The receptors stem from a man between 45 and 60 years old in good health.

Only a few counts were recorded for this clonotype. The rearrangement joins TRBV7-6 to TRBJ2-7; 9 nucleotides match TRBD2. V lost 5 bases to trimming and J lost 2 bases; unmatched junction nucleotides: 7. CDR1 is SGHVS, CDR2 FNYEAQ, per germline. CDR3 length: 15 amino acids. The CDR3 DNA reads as TGTGCCAGCAGCCCCCGAGCGGGAGGAACCTACGAGCAGTACTTC. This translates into CASSPRAGGTYEQYF.

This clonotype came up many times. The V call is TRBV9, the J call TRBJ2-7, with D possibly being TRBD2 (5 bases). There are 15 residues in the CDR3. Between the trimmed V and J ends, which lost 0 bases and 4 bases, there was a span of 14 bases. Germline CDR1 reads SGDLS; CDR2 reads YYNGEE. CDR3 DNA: TGTGCCAGCAGCGTAGAAAGCGGAGGACCTTACGAGCAGTACTTC. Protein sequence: CASSVESGGPYEQYF.

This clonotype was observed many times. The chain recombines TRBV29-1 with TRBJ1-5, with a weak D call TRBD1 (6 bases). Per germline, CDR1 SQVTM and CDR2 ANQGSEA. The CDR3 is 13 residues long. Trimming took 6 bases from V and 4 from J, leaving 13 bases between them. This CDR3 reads CSVSLGGNQPQHF. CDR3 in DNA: TGCAGCGTCAGTCTAGGGGGAAATCAGCCCCAGCATTTT. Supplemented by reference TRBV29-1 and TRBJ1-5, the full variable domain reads SAVISQKPSRDICQRGTSLTIQCQVDSQVTMMFWYRQQPGQSLTLIATANQGSEATYESGFVIDKFPISRPNLTFSTLTVSNMSPEDSSIYLCSVSLGGNQPQHFGDGTRLSIL.

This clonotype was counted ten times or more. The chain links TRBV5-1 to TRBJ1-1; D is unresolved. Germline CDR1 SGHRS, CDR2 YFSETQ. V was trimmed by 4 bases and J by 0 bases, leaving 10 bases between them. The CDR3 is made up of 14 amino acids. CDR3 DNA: TGCGCCAGCAGCCCGGACGGGCTGAACACTGAAGCTTTCTTT. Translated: CASSPDGLNTEAFF.

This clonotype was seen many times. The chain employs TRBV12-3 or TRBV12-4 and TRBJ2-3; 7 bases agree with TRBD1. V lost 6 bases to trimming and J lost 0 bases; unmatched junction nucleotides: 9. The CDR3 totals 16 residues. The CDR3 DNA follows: TGTGCCAGCAGATGGCCGACAGGGACGAGCACAGATACGCAGTATTTT. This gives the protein CASRWPTGTSTDTQYF.

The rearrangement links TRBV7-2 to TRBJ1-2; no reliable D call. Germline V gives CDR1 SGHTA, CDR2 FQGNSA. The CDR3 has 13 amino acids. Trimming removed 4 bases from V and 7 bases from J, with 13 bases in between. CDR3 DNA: TGTGCCAGCAGCTCGCCAGGTTGGGGTGGCTACACCTTC. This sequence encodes CASSSPGWGGYTF.

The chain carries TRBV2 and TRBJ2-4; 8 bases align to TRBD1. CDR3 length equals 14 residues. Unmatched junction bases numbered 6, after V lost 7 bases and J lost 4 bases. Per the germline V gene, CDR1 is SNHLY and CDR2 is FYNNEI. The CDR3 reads CASKDGQGKNIQYF. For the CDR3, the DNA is TGTGCCAGCAAGGACGGACAGGGTAAAAACATTCAGTACTTC.

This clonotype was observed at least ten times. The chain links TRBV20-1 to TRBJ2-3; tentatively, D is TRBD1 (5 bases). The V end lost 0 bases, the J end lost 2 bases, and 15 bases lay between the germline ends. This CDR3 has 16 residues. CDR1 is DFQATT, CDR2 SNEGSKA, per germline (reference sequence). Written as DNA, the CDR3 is TGCAGTGCTAGAGATCCTGGGGCAGTATACACAGATACGCAGTATTTT. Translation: CSARDPGAVYTDTQYF.

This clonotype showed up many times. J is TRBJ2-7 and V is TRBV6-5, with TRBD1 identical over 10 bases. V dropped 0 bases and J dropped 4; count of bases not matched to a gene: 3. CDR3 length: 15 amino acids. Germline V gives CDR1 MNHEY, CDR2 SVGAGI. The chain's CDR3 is CASSYSTGQGYEQYF. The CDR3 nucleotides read TGTGCCAGCAGTTACTCGACGGGACAGGGGTACGAGCAGTACTTC.

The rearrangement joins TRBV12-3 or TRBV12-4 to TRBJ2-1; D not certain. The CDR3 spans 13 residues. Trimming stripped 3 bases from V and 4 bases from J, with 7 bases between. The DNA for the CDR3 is TGTGCCAGCAGTTTCTCACCGTACAATGAGCAGTTCTTC. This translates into CASSFSPYNEQFF.

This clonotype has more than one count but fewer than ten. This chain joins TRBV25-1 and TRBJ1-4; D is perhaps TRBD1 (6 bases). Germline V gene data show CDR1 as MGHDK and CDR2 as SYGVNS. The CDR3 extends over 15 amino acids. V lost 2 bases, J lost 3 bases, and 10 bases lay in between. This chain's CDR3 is CASSEQGLANEKLFF. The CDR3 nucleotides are TGTGCCAGCAGTGAACAGGGGCTTGCTAATGAAAAACTGTTTTTT. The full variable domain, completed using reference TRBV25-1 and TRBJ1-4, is EADIYQTPRYLVIGTGKKITLECSQTMGHDKMYWYQQDPGMELHLIHYSYGVNSTEKGDLSSESTVSRIRTEHFPLTLESARPSHTSQYLCASSEQGLANEKLFFGSGTQLSVL.

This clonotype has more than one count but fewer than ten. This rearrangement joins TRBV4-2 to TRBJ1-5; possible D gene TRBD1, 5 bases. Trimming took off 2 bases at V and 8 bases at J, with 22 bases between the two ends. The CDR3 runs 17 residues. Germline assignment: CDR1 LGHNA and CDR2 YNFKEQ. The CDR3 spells CASSQSWDAWSRKPQHF. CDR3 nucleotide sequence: TGTGCCAGCAGCCAATCCTGGGACGCCTGGTCCAGGAAGCCCCAGCATTTT.

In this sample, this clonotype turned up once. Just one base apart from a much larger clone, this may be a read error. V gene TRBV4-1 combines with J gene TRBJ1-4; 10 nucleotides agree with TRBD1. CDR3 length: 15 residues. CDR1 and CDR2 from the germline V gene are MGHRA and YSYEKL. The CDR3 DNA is TGCGCCTGCAGCCCCCGGGACAGGGGAGGGGAAAAACTGTTTTTT. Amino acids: CACSPRDRGGEKLFF.

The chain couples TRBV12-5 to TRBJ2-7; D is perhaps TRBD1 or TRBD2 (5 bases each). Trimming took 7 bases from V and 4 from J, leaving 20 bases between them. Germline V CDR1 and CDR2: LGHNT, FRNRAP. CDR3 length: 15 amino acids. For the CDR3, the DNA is TGTGCTAGTGTTGCGCCGCCCGGGACCGTTTACGAGCAGTACTTC. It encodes CASVAPPGTVYEQYF.

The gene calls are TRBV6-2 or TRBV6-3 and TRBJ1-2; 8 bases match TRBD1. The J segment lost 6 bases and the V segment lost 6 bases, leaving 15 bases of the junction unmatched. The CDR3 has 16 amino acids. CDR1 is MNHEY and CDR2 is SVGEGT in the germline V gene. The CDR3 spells CASSSSDRGWRHGYTF. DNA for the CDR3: TGTGCCAGCAGCTCATCTGACAGGGGTTGGAGGCATGGCTACACCTTC.

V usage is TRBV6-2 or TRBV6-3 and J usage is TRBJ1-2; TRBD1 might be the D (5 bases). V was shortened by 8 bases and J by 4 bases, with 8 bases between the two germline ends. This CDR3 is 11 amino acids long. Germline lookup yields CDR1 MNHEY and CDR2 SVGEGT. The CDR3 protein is CASRDVYGYTF. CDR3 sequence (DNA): TGTGCCAGCCGGGACGTCTATGGCTACACCTTC.

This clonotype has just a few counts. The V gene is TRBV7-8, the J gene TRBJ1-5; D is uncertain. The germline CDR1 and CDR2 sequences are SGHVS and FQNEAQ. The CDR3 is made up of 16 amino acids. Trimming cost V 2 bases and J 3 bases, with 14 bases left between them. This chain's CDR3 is CASSLRAGELNQPQHF. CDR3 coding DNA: TGTGCCAGCAGCTTAAGGGCAGGAGAGCTCAATCAGCCCCAGCATTTT.

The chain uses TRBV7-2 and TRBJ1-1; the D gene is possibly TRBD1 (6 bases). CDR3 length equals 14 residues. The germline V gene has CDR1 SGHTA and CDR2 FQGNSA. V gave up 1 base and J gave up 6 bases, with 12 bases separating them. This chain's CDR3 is CASSLVGRGAEAFF. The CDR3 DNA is TGTGCCAGCAGCTTAGTGGGCAGGGGAGCTGAAGCTTTCTTT.